Each of the 21 T cell receptor beta chains below was sequenced from the same sample in a study of shared clonotypes between healthy human individuals. Some clones are missing from TCRdb's copy, which holds only in-frame ones; the method was immunoSEQ multiplex PCR. Among approximately 600,000 clones, approximately 95% were seen once, and the ten largest hold over 0.09%. Naive CD8 cells comprised CD45RO-negative, CCR7-positively selected cells, excluding terminally differentiated effector memory CD45RA+ cells. Sequenced input: naive CD8+ T cells sorted from blood. These receptors were taken from a woman in her twenties or thirties in good health.

The rearrangement uses TRBV27 and TRBJ2-3, with 7 positions matching TRBD2. In germline, CDR1 is MNHEY, CDR2 SMNVEV (reference sequence). J was trimmed by 2 bases and V by 6 bases; bases with no gene match: 11. This CDR3 contains 16 residues. The CDR3 nucleotides read TGTGCCAGCAGCCCCTCGGGCGGGAGTATCACAGATACGCAGTATTTT. Amino acids: CASSPSGGSITDTQYF.

The V gene is TRBV29-1, the J gene TRBJ2-7, with 9 bases aligning to TRBD2. Germline loops: CDR1 SQVTM, CDR2 ANQGSEA. The CDR3 extends over 15 amino acids. J lost 3 bases, V lost 0 bases, and 6 bases had no gene match. The CDR3 DNA sequence: TGCAGCGTTGAAGACGGGCGGGAGGGCCGCTACGAGCAGTACTTC. It codes for CSVEDGREGRYEQYF.

V usage is TRBV7-6 and J usage is TRBJ2-1; 7 nucleotides agree with TRBD2. CDR1 is SGHVS, CDR2 FNYEAQ, per germline. J lost 9 bases, V lost 4 bases, and 15 bases had no gene match. CDR3 length: 16 amino acids. CDR3 sequence reads: CASSSLSGERFTEQFF. For the CDR3, the DNA is TGTGCCAGCAGCTCTTTAAGCGGGGAGAGATTTACTGAGCAGTTCTTC. Full variable domain (outside the CDR3, taken from reference TRBV7-6 and TRBJ2-1): GAGVSQSPRYKVTKRGQDVALRCDPISGHVSLYWYRQALGQGPEFLTYFNYEAQQDKSGLPNDRFSAERPEGSISTLTIQRTEQRDSAMYRCASSSLSGERFTEQFFGPGTRLTVL.

J is TRBJ1-4 and V is TRBV7-9, with 7 bases fitting TRBD1. The CDR3 runs to 13 residues. V was clipped by 4 bases and J by 7 bases; unmatched bases: 3. Per the germline V gene, CDR1 is SEHNR and CDR2 is FQNEAQ (reference sequence). CDR3 in amino acids: CASSSGTVEKLFF. CDR3 sequence (DNA): TGTGCCAGCAGCTCCGGGACAGTTGAAAAACTGTTTTTT.

The genes are TRBV30 and TRBJ2-5, with unresolved D. The better agreement between TRBJ2-7 and the DNA end casts doubt on the J call. Germline V gene sequence: CDR1 GTSNPN, CDR2 SVGIG (reference sequence). The CDR3 extends over 14 amino acids. The CDR3 DNA is TGTGCCTGGAGTGAAACTTGGCCCACCTACGAGCAGTACTTC. Translation gives CAWSETWPTYEQYF.

As for this clone: This CDR3 is also generated by other DNA sequences in the sample. The V and J genes are TRBV7-8 and TRBJ2-7; 7 bases line up with TRBD1. Losses at the gene ends were 1 base for V and 3 bases for J; bases not matched to a gene: 3. The V gene's germline CDR1 is SGHVS and CDR2 FQNEAQ. This CDR3 has 14 residues. The CDR3, as DNA: TGTGCCAGCAGCTTAGGGGCAGGGGGCTACGAGCAGTACTTC. This translates into CASSLGAGGYEQYF.

CDR3 residues: CASTPGTTNTGELFF. CDR3 DNA: TGTGCCAGCACCCCCGGGACAACGAACACCGGGGAGCTGTTTTTT. The V gene is TRBV9, the J gene TRBJ2-2; the D gene is possibly TRBD1 (6 bases). The germline V gene encodes CDR1 SGDLS and CDR2 YYNGEE. This CDR3 has 15 amino acids. Between the trimmed V and J ends, which lost 6 bases and 0 bases, there was a span of 12 bases. Based on the CDR3 plus reference TRBV9 and TRBJ2-2, the full variable domain is DSGVTQTPKHLITATGQRVTLRCSPRSGDLSVYWYQQSLDQGLQFLIQYYNGEERAKGNILERFSAQQFPDLHSELNLSSLELGDSALYFCASTPGTTNTGELFFGEGSRLTVL.

V usage is TRBV27 and J usage is TRBJ2-1, with D perhaps matching TRBD1 (6 bases). Trimming shortened V by 8 bases and J by 4 bases, and 21 bases separated the two germline ends. The CDR3 loop spans 16 amino acids. The germline CDR1 and CDR2 sequences are MNHEY and SMNVEV (reference sequence). Written as DNA, the CDR3 is TGTGCCAGCCAATGGGGCAGGGGAAAGGGGTACAATGAGCAGTTCTTC. It is translated as CASQWGRGKGYNEQFF.

The chain employs TRBV7-2 and TRBJ2-1; D possibly corresponds to TRBD2 (6 bases). This CDR3 has 15 residues. Germline values: CDR1 SGHTA, CDR2 FQGNSA. The V and J ends lost 2 bases and 4 bases respectively, with 12 bases between them. This CDR3 reads CASSLSIAEYNEQFF. The CDR3 DNA reads as TGTGCCAGCAGCTTATCGATAGCGGAGTACAATGAGCAGTTCTTC.

The genes are TRBV27 and TRBJ2-7; D remains unclear. The CDR3 has 15 amino acids. The germline CDR1 and CDR2 sequences are MNHEY and SMNVEV (reference sequence). Trimming removed 5 bases from V and 4 bases from J, with 18 bases in between. This chain's CDR3 is CASSLLAVPKYEQYF. CDR3 in DNA: TGTGCCAGCAGTCTCTTGGCGGTCCCAAAGTACGAGCAGTACTTC.

This chain uses TRBV11-2 with TRBJ1-5, with D unresolved. The CDR3 runs 14 residues. In germline, CDR1 is SGHAT, CDR2 FQNNGV. Trimming took off 4 bases at V and 6 bases at J, with 13 bases between the two ends. The CDR3 reads CASSYPGEGQPQHF. For the CDR3, the DNA is TGTGCCAGCAGCTACCCGGGAGAAGGTCAGCCCCAGCATTTT.

V and J are TRBV27 and TRBJ2-7; 10 positions agree with TRBD1. The CDR3 totals 15 residues. Germline assignment: CDR1 MNHEY and CDR2 SMNVEV (reference sequence). J gave up 6 bases and V 5 bases, and 10 bases lay outside the gene matches. CDR3 nucleotide sequence: TGTGCCAGCAGTCCACGTCTTGGGACAGGGGTCGAGCAGTACTTC. This sequence encodes CASSPRLGTGVEQYF.

The rearrangement uses TRBV5-8 and TRBJ2-5; 10 bases map to TRBD2. In germline, CDR1 is SGHTS, CDR2 YDEGEE. This CDR3 region has 19 residues. V lost 0 bases and J lost 2; bases outside the gene matches: 13. CDR3 loop: CASSLVLAGYPPSQETQYF. The CDR3 region has the DNA TGTGCCAGCAGCTTGGTACTAGCGGGATACCCCCCATCACAAGAGACCCAGTACTTC.

V gene TRBV6-1 combines with J gene TRBJ1-4; the match to TRBD1 covers 7 bases. Germline V CDR1 and CDR2: MNHNS, SASEGT. This CDR3 comprises 18 residues. Unmatched junction bases numbered 7, after V lost 0 bases and J lost 0 bases. The CDR3 DNA is TGTGCCAGCAGTGAAGCTCGACAGGGAGTGTCAACTAATGAAAAACTGTTTTTT. Translating it yields CASSEARQGVSTNEKLFF.

The CDR3 is CASSPPRMGYEQYF. Here the CDR3 DNA reads TGTGCCAGCAGCCCCCCTAGGATGGGCTACGAGCAGTACTTC. The chain uses TRBV7-8 and TRBJ2-7; D gene unclear. The V end lost 5 bases, the J end lost 3 bases, and 14 bases lay between the germline ends. The CDR3 runs to 14 residues. Germline V gene sequence: CDR1 SGHVS, CDR2 FQNEAQ. Drawing the rest from reference TRBV7-8 and TRBJ2-7, the complete variable domain is GAGVSQSPRYKVAKRGQDVALRCDPISGHVSLFWYQQALGQGPEFLTYFQNEAQLDKSGLPSDRFFAERPEGSVSTLKIQRTQQEDSAVYLCASSPPRMGYEQYFGPGTRLTVT.

The chain has TRBV6-7 and TRBJ1-5; 8 bases fit TRBD1. TRBV6-7 is sorted into the ORF group, with uncertain function. V dropped 2 bases and J dropped 6; count of bases not matched to a gene: 12. The CDR3 is made up of 17 amino acids. The CDR3 reads CASSYQTRGQGSQPQHF. CDR3 nucleotide sequence: TGTGCCAGCAGTTACCAAACCAGGGGGCAGGGAAGTCAGCCCCAGCATTTT.

The chain carries TRBV25-1 and TRBJ2-5; perhaps TRBD1 as D (5 bases). The last part of the DNA fits TRBJ2-7 better; the J call may be wrong. Germline-derived CDR1 and CDR2 are MGHDK and SYGVNS. The CDR3 is 13 amino acids. CDR3 amino acids: CASSEVGVYEQYF. As DNA, the CDR3 is TGTGCCAGCAGCGAAGTAGGGGTCTACGAGCAGTACTTC.

This chain connects TRBV11-2 to TRBJ2-7, with no clear D. The CDR3 covers 12 residues. The ends were cut back, 1 base at V and 7 bases at J, with 8 bases in the middle. CDR1 is SGHAT and CDR2 is FQNNGV in the germline V gene. CDR3 sequence (DNA): TGTGCCAGCAGCTTAGCAGGTACGGAGCAGTACTTC. As protein: CASSLAGTEQYF.

The table lists this clone with a count of one. J is TRBJ2-7 and V is TRBV5-1; the D is unclear. V lost 8 bases and J lost 1, with 19 bases in between. Germline V gene lookup returns CDR1 SGHRS and CDR2 YFSETQ. This CDR3 contains 15 residues. The CDR3 bases are TGCGCCAGTCCCCCCTCGACGGAGATTTCCTACGAGCAGTACTTC. Translated, it gives CASPPSTEISYEQYF.

The chain employs TRBV4-2 and TRBJ2-3, with D maybe TRBD2 (6 bases). CDR3 length: 17 amino acids. Germline loops: CDR1 LGHNA, CDR2 YNFKEQ. Trimming removed 1 base at V and 1 base at J, with 15 bases between. The CDR3 coding sequence is TGTGCCAGCAGCCAAGGGGGTCTACTAGCAGGCACAGATACGCAGTATTTT. This encodes CASSQGGLLAGTDTQYF.

The V gene is TRBV28, the J gene TRBJ2-5; D may be TRBD1 or TRBD2 (5 bases each). Matching the DNA end better, TRBJ2-7 makes the J call doubtful. The CDR3 is 15 residues long. Germline CDR1 MDHEN, CDR2 SYDVKM. CDR3 loop: CASRDGASFTDEQYF. In DNA form, the CDR3 reads TGTGCCAGCAGGGACGGGGCATCCTTTACAGACGAGCAGTACTTC.